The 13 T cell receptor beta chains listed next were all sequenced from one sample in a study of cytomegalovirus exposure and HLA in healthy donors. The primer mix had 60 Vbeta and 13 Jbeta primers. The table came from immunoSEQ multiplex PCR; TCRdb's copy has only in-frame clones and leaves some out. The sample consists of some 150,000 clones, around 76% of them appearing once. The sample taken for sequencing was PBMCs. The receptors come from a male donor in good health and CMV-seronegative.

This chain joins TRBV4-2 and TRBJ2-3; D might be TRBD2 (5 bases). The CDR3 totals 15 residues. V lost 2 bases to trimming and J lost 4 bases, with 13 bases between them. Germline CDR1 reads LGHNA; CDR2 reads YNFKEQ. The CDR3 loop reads CASSQSTSYADTQYF. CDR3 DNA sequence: TGTGCCAGCAGCCAATCCACTAGTTACGCAGATACGCAGTATTTT.

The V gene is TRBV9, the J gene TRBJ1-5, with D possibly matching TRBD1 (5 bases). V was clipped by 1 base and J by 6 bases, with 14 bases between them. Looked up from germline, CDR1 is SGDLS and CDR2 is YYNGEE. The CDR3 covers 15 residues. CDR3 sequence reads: CASSVSPGWGQPQHF. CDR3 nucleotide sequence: TGTGCCAGCAGCGTAAGTCCAGGGTGGGGTCAGCCCCAGCATTTT.

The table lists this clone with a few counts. This CDR3 reads CASSLVQGSDTQYF. The CDR3 DNA follows: TGTGCCAGCAGCTTAGTGCAGGGCTCAGATACGCAGTATTTT. The rearrangement uses TRBV11-2 and TRBJ2-3; tentative D call: TRBD1 (5 bases). Trimming removed 1 base at V and 4 bases at J, with 9 bases between. The germline V gene encodes CDR1 SGHAT and CDR2 FQNNGV. This CDR3 has 14 residues. Full variable domain (rest looked up from reference TRBV11-2 and TRBJ2-3): EAGVAQSPRYKIIEKRQSVAFWCNPISGHATLYWYQQILGQGPKLLIQFQNNGVVDDSQLPKDRFSAERLKGVDSTLKIQPAKLEDSAVYLCASSLVQGSDTQYFGPGTRLTVL.

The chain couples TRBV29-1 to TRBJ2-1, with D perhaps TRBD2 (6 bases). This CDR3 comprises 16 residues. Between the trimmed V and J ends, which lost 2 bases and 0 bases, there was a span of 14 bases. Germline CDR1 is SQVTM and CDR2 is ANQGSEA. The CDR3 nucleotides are TGCAGCGTTGAACGGGGACTTCCTAGCTCCTACAATGAGCAGTTCTTC. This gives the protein CSVERGLPSSYNEQFF.

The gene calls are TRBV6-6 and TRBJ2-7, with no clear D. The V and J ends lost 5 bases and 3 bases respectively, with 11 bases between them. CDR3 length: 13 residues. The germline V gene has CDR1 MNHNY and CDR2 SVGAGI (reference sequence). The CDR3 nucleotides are TGTGCCAGCAGTACCCTTCGGAGCTACGAGCAGTACTTC. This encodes CASSTLRSYEQYF.

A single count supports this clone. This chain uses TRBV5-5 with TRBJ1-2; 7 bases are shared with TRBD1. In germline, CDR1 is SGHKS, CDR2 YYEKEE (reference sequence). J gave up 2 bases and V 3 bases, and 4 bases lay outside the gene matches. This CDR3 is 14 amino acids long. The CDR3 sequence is CASSSGQDNYGYTF. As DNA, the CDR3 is TGTGCCAGCAGCTCAGGACAGGACAACTATGGCTACACCTTC.

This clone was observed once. The CDR3 nucleotides are TGTGCCAGCAGCTTAAGGACAGGGGCCGGGGGCACTAATGAAAAACTGTTTTTT. Its translation: CASSLRTGAGGTNEKLFF. V and J are TRBV13 and TRBJ1-4; 9 bases align to TRBD1. Germline V gives CDR1 PRHDT, CDR2 FYEKMQ (reference sequence). The CDR3 covers 18 residues. The junction had 9 bases not matched to a gene; V was cut back by 2 bases and J by 2 bases.

In DNA form, the CDR3 reads TGTGCCAGCAGTTACTCAGGGAATCGACAGGGCTACACCTTC. Its translation is CASSYSGNRQGYTF. The rearrangement joins TRBV6-5 to TRBJ1-2; D possibly corresponds to TRBD1 (5 bases). Per the germline V gene, CDR1 is MNHEY and CDR2 is SVGAGI. Trimming pared 0 bases from V and 8 bases from J, leaving 13 bases between. There are 14 residues in the CDR3.

The CDR3 loop reads CASSEDLSGVQPQHF. Written as DNA, the CDR3 is TGTGCCAGCAGTGAAGATCTTTCGGGAGTTCAGCCCCAGCATTTT. The chain couples TRBV2 to TRBJ1-5; D unresolved. CDR3 length: 15 residues. The germline gives CDR1 SNHLY, CDR2 FYNNEI. V lost 1 base and J lost 6, with 13 bases in between.

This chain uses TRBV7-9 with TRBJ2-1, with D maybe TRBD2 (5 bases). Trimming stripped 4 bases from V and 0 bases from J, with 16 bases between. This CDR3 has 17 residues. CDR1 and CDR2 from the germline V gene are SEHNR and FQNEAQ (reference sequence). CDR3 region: CASSSQLGVSSYNEQFF. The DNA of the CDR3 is TGTGCCAGCAGCTCCCAACTCGGGGTGAGCTCCTACAATGAGCAGTTCTTC.

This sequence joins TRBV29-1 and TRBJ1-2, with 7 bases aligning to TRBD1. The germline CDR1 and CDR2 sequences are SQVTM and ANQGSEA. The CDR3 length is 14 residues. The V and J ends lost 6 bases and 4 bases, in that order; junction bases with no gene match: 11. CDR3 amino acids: CSVADRVSSYGYTF. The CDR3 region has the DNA TGCAGCGTAGCCGACAGGGTATCGAGCTATGGCTACACCTTC.

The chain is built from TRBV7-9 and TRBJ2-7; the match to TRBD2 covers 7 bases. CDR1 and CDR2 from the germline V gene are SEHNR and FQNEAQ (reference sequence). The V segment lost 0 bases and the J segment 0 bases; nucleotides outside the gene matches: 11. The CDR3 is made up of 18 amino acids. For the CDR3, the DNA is TGTGCCAGCAGCTTAGCGGCTGGTTGGGGGGAGGGCTCCTACGAGCAGTACTTC. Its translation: CASSLAAGWGEGSYEQYF.

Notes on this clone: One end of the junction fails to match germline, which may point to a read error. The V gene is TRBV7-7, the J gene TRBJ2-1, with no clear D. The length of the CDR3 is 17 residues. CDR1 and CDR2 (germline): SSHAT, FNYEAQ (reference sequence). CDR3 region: CASSPKMGRNSYNEQFF. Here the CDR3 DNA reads TGTGCTAGCAGCCCAAAGATGGGCAGAAACTCCTACAATGAGCAGTTCTTC.